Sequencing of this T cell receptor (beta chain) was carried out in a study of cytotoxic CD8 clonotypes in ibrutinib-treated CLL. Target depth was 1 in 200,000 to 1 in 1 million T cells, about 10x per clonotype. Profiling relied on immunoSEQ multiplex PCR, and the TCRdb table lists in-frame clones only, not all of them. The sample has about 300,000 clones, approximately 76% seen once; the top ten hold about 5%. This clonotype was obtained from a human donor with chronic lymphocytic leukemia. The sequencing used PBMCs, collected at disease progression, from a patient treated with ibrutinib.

The CDR3 loop reads CASSQAGDNTGELFF. Written as DNA, the CDR3 is TGCGCCAGCAGCCAAGCCGGGGATAACACCGGGGAGCTGTTTTTT. V is TRBV4-1 and J is TRBJ2-2; TRBD2 might be the D (5 bases). The length of the CDR3 is 15 residues. V dropped 1 base and J dropped 2 bases, with 8 bases sitting between them. Per the germline V gene, CDR1 is MGHRA and CDR2 is YSYEKL.